The rows below give T cell receptor beta chains drawn from one sample of a study of lymphopenia after photon versus proton radiotherapy. The repertoire was sequenced with immunoSEQ multiplex PCR; TCRdb's copy has only in-frame clones and lacks some. Counted here are around 64,000 clones, roughly 90% occurring once; the ten biggest clones make up over 10%. The specimen comprised peripheral blood, sampled from a patient treated with proton-based radiotherapy. All receptors come from an elderly man with esophageal cancer. Both conserved end residues are part of each CDR3. D genes are given only for firm matches. Some rows mark clone size as missing; the rest say once, few, many or name a class of expanded clone.

size | D | J | V | DNA | CDR3
few | . | TRBJ1-1 | TRBV11-3 | TGTGCCAGCAGCTTAGAGGCAGCCACCGCCGTGTTCTTT | CASSLEAATAVFF
once | TRBD2 | TRBJ2-1 | TRBV6-5 | TGTGCCAGTGCCCCGGGGAGCGGGAGTGGTAATGAGCAGTTCTTC | CASAPGSGSGNEQFF
. | TRBD1 | TRBJ1-5 | TRBV19 | TGTGCCAGTAGTATTGACAGGGGGCTCGACGTAGGCAATCAGCCCCAGCATTTT | CASSIDRGLDVGNQPQHF
. | TRBD1 | TRBJ1-1 | TRBV5-1 | TGCGCCAGCAGCACAGGGGGCGCAGGCATGAACACTGAAGCTTTCTTT | CASSTGGAGMNTEAFF
. | TRBD1 | TRBJ2-5 | TRBV29-1 | TGCAGCGTTGTCGGGACAGAAACTTTTAGATTGTACCAAGAGACCCAGTACTTC | CSVVGTETFRLYQETQYF
. | . | TRBJ1-1 | TRBV18 | TGTGCCAGCTCCGAGCAAGGGTTACGGAACACTGAAGCTTTCTTT | CASSEQGLRNTEAFF
. | TRBD2 | TRBJ2-7 | TRBV7-2 | TGTGCCAGCAGCTCCGTAGCGGGAACGATGGACGAGCAGTACTTC | CASSSVAGTMDEQYF
. | . | TRBJ1-6 | TRBV5-1 | TGCGCCAGCAGCCCGAGAGGTTCCTATAATTCACCCCTCCACTTT | CASSPRGSYNSPLHF
. | TRBD1 | TRBJ2-5 | TRBV7-9 | TGTGCCAGCAGCCCCCAGGGGGTTCGGGAGACCCAGTACTTC | CASSPQGVRETQYF
. | TRBD2 | TRBJ2-1 | TRBV29-1 | TGCAGCGTCCCCGGGTTGGCGGGAGGGCTTTTTGACAATGAGCAGTTCTTC | CSVPGLAGGLFDNEQFF
. | . | TRBJ2-5 | TRBV19 | TGTGCCAGTAGTGCGCTAGCAGCTCAGCGGACCCAGTACTTC | CASSALAAQRTQYF
. | . | TRBJ2-7 | TRBV6-4 | TGTGCCAGCAGTGACTCAAGGGACCTCAAGGGTAAGTCCTACGAGCAGTACTTC | CASSDSRDLKGKSYEQYF
. | . | TRBJ2-5 | TRBV30 | TGTGCCTGGAGTGTACAAAGGGAGACCCAGTACTTC | CAWSVQRETQYF
. | . | TRBJ2-3 | TRBV6-5 | TGTGCCAGCAGTGGGTTAACAGATACGCAGTATTTT | CASSGLTDTQYF
. | TRBD2 | TRBJ2-1 | TRBV29-1 | TGCAGCGTTGGCAGCGGGAATCGCAATGAGCAGTTCTTC | CSVGSGNRNEQFF
. | . | TRBJ2-7 | TRBV27 | TGTGCCAGCAGGAGAATATCGAGCTCCTACGAGCAGTACTTC | CASRRISSSYEQYF
. | TRBD1 | TRBJ1-2 | TRBV7-2 | TGTGCCAGCAGCTTAGAGGGCAGGGGGTACTATGGCTACACCTTC | CASSLEGRGYYGYTF
. | . | TRBJ2-7 | TRBV6-5 | TGTGCCAGCAGTCCCCGACAGGTTACAGGGGAGCAGTACTTC | CASSPRQVTGEQYF
once | . | TRBJ2-3 | TRBV27 | TGTGCCAGCAGTAGGGACTTCCGCACAGATACGCAGTATTTT | CASSRDFRTDTQYF
. | TRBD1 | TRBJ1-1 | TRBV5-6 | TGTGCCAGCAGCTTGCGTCAGGGGGGAGCTGAAGCTTTCTTT | CASSLRQGGAEAFF
. | TRBD1 | TRBJ2-3 | TRBV7-2 | TGTGCCAGCAGCCCCGGACAGGGCACAGATACGCAGTATTTT | CASSPGQGTDTQYF
once | . | TRBJ2-4 | TRBV4-1 | TGCGCCAGCAGCCAAGGCGGGGGCCGAGGAAACATTCAGTACTTC | CASSQGGGRGNIQYF
. | . | TRBJ2-7 | TRBV4-1 | TGCGCCAGCAGCCAAGATACCCAACGTGGCTACGAGCAGTACTTC | CASSQDTQRGYEQYF
. | . | TRBJ1-5 | TRBV2 | TGTGCCAGCAGCGCGGGACTGAATCAGCCCCAGCATTTT | CASSAGLNQPQHF
. | . | TRBJ1-1 | TRBV5-1 | TGCGCCAGCAGCTTCAGGGGTGGAAGCACTGAAGCTTTCTTT | CASSFRGGSTEAFF
. | . | TRBJ1-6 | TRBV5-4 | TGTGCCAGCAGCTTACACCGAGGGGCTGACTATAATTCACCCCTCCACTTT | CASSLHRGADYNSPLHF
. | . | TRBJ2-2 | TRBV15 | TGTGCCACCAGTGCCCGGGCAGACGGGACCGGGGAGCTGTTTTTT | CATSARADGTGELFF
. | . | TRBJ2-5 | TRBV2 | TGTGCCAGCAGTGACAGGGCAGAGACCCAGTACTTC | CASSDRAETQYF
. | . | TRBJ2-7 | TRBV11-2 | TGTGCCAGCAGCTTAGAACGGGGGAGCTCCTACGAGCAGTACTTC | CASSLERGSSYEQYF
once | . | TRBJ2-1 | TRBV6-5 | TGTGCCAGCAGTTACTCGACCGGCAATGAGCAGTTCTTC | CASSYSTGNEQFF
. | TRBD2 | TRBJ2-7 | TRBV11-2 | TGTGCCAGCAGCTTTCTCCGGGGGGGTTTGTACGAGCAGTACTTC | CASSFLRGGLYEQYF
few | . | TRBJ2-2 | TRBV7-6 | TGTGCCAGCAGCCAAGCTAGGTGGGGAAGCACCGGGGAGCTGTTTTTT | CASSQARWGSTGELFF
once | . | TRBJ2-2 | TRBV6-6 | TGTGCCAGCAGTTCTCAGGGCGGGGAGCTGTTTTTT | CASSSQGGELFF
. | . | TRBJ2-2 | TRBV4-1 | TGCGCCAGCAGCCAATCTTGGGAGGTTGGGACCGGGGAGCTGTTTTTT | CASSQSWEVGTGELFF
few | TRBD1 | TRBJ1-1 | TRBV10-3 | TGTGCCATCAGTGGAACGGACAGGGAGAACACTGAAGCTTTCTTT | CAISGTDRENTEAFF
. | . | TRBJ1-5 | TRBV6-5 | TGTGCCAGCAGGCCGGAAGGGACGACTCAGCCCCAGCATTTT | CASRPEGTTQPQHF
. | TRBD1 | TRBJ2-7 | TRBV19 | TGTGCCAGTAGTAGGGGACAGGGGGTCTCCTACGAGCAGTACTTC | CASSRGQGVSYEQYF
. | . | TRBJ2-5 | TRBV5-1 | TGCGCCAGCAGCCCTGGAAGTACCCAAGAGACCCAGTACTTC | CASSPGSTQETQYF
few | . | TRBJ1-1 | TRBV29-1 | TGCAGCGTTGTTCGCGGGACTGAAGCTTTCTTT | CSVVRGTEAFF
. | TRBD1 | TRBJ1-2 | TRBV29-1 | TGCAGCGCCGACGGACAGGGCTCCTACACCTTC | CSADGQGSYTF
once | TRBD2 | TRBJ2-3 | TRBV29-1 | TGCAGCGCAGCCGGGACTAGAAGGTTGGAAGATACGCAGTATTTT | CSAAGTRRLEDTQYF
. | TRBD2 | TRBJ2-2 | TRBV6-1 | TGTGCCAGCAGCTGGGACTACAACACCGGGGAGCTGTTTTTT | CASSWDYNTGELFF
. | . | TRBJ1-1 | TRBV11-2 | TGTGCCAGCAGCTTCCGGGGCAGGGACACTGAAGCTTTCTTT | CASSFRGRDTEAFF
. | . | TRBJ2-1 | TRBV6-1 | TGTGCCAGCAGGGGATCGGGACCAGAGGGGGTGCGGCAGTTCTTC | CASRGSGPEGVRQFF
. | . | TRBJ2-4 | TRBV19 | TGTGCCAGTAGTCCACTAGGTCTACGGGCCTTAGCCAAAAACATTCAGTACTTC | CASSPLGLRALAKNIQYF
. | . | TRBJ1-2 | TRBV6-6 | TGTGCCAGCAGTTACGGGCTCGGGAACTATGGCTACACCTTC | CASSYGLGNYGYTF
. | TRBD1 | TRBJ2-5 | TRBV13 | TGTGCCAGCAGCCCGGGACAGAATCCCTTCCAAGAGACCCAGTACTTC | CASSPGQNPFQETQYF
. | TRBD1 | TRBJ2-3 | TRBV19 | TGTGCCAGTAGTCCCGGGACAGACACAGATACGCAGTATTTT | CASSPGTDTDTQYF